Listed below are T cell receptor beta chains from one sample, sequenced in a study of OX40 agonist ivuxolimab in advanced cancers. Generated by immunoSEQ multiplex PCR, the TCRdb table keeps only in-frame clones and is missing some. In the table there are roughly 140,000 clones, 85% to 95% of which are singletons. The sequenced sample was CD4+ or CD8+ T cells sorted from blood, obtained in a trial of the OX40 agonist ivuxolimab. The receptor source for this set is an adult with an advanced solid tumor such as melanoma, head and neck, liver or kidney cancer. The CDR3 runs from the conserved cysteine through the conserved F or W. The D gene is left open where the match is weak. Clone sizes are given selectively: once, few, many, or a class where the clone is expanded.

D gene: .; J gene: TRBJ2-7; V gene: TRBV10-3; clone size: .; CDR3 protein: CAIRDPGVGEQYF; CDR3 DNA: TGTGCCATCAGAGATCCAGGGGTAGGGGAGCAGTACTTC
D gene: .; J gene: TRBJ1-1; V gene: TRBV4-3; clone size: .; CDR3 protein: CASSQETARNTEAFF; CDR3 DNA: TGCGCCAGCAGCCAAGAGACAGCTAGGAACACTGAAGCTTTCTTT
D gene: TRBD1; J gene: TRBJ1-5; V gene: TRBV11-2; clone size: .; CDR3 protein: CASSALTGDVAQPQHF; CDR3 DNA: TGTGCCAGCAGCGCACTGACAGGGGATGTAGCTCAGCCCCAGCATTTT
D gene: .; J gene: TRBJ2-4; V gene: TRBV30; clone size: .; CDR3 protein: CAWSGRTIQYF; CDR3 DNA: TGTGCCTGGAGTGGAAGGACCATTCAGTACTTC
D gene: .; J gene: TRBJ2-5; V gene: TRBV18; clone size: .; CDR3 protein: CASSPGSAETQYF; CDR3 DNA: TGTGCCAGCTCACCGGGAAGTGCAGAGACCCAGTACTTC
D gene: .; J gene: TRBJ2-5; V gene: TRBV5-1; clone size: .; CDR3 protein: CASSLRQPQETQYF; CDR3 DNA: TGCGCCAGCAGCCTCCGACAGCCCCAAGAGACCCAGTACTTC
D gene: TRBD2; J gene: TRBJ2-5; V gene: TRBV7-2; clone size: .; CDR3 protein: CASSLEPGGISQETQYF; CDR3 DNA: TGTGCCAGCAGCTTAGAACCGGGGGGAATTAGCCAAGAGACCCAGTACTTC
D gene: TRBD1; J gene: TRBJ1-2; V gene: TRBV27; clone size: .; CDR3 protein: CASSPGQGYVYGYTF; CDR3 DNA: TGTGCCAGCAGTCCCGGACAGGGGTATGTGTATGGCTACACCTTC
D gene: .; J gene: TRBJ1-1; V gene: TRBV5-6; clone size: .; CDR3 protein: CASSFLLQGWGETEAFF; CDR3 DNA: TGTGCCAGCAGCTTCTTACTTCAGGGATGGGGGGAAACTGAAGCTTTCTTT
D gene: TRBD1; J gene: TRBJ1-4; V gene: TRBV18; clone size: .; CDR3 protein: CASSLGQGAGTNEKLFF; CDR3 DNA: TGTGCCAGCTCCCTCGGACAGGGGGCTGGAACTAATGAAAAACTGTTTTTT
D gene: TRBD2; J gene: TRBJ2-7; V gene: TRBV10-3; clone size: .; CDR3 protein: CAISESILAGGTYEQYF; CDR3 DNA: TGTGCCATCAGTGAGTCGATCCTAGCGGGGGGTACCTACGAGCAGTACTTC
D gene: .; J gene: TRBJ2-7; V gene: TRBV4-2; clone size: .; CDR3 protein: CASSRGGGSYEQYF; CDR3 DNA: TGTGCCAGCAGCCGCGGCGGCGGTTCCTACGAGCAGTACTTC
D gene: TRBD1; J gene: TRBJ2-5; V gene: TRBV12-5; clone size: .; CDR3 protein: CASGLVEGTDIRAGYF; CDR3 DNA: TGTGCTAGTGGTTTGGTAGAAGGGACAGATATTAGGGCTGGGTACTTC
D gene: TRBD1; J gene: TRBJ1-1; V gene: TRBV7-4; clone size: .; CDR3 protein: CATHRHRQGRGEAFF; CDR3 DNA: TGTGCCACCCATCGGCATCGACAGGGGAGAGGTGAAGCTTTCTTT
D gene: .; J gene: TRBJ1-2; V gene: TRBV7-8; clone size: .; CDR3 protein: CASSLAQGTRGYTF; CDR3 DNA: TGTGCCAGCAGCTTAGCGCAGGGAACGCGTGGCTACACCTTC
D gene: TRBD1; J gene: TRBJ2-2; V gene: TRBV9; clone size: .; CDR3 protein: CASTAQGVDTGELFF; CDR3 DNA: TGTGCCAGCACTGCACAGGGGGTAGACACCGGGGAGCTGTTTTTT
D gene: .; J gene: TRBJ2-7; V gene: TRBV30; clone size: .; CDR3 protein: CAWSPQYEQYF; CDR3 DNA: TGTGCCTGGAGTCCCCAATACGAGCAGTACTTC
D gene: .; J gene: TRBJ2-2; V gene: TRBV4-1; clone size: once; CDR3 protein: CASSQNEGNTGELFF; CDR3 DNA: TGCGCCAGCAGCCAGAACGAGGGAAACACCGGGGAGCTGTTTTTT
D gene: .; J gene: TRBJ1-5; V gene: TRBV6-5; clone size: once; CDR3 protein: CASRKGDQPQHF; CDR3 DNA: TGTGCCAGCAGAAAGGGCGATCAGCCCCAGCATTTT
D gene: TRBD2; J gene: TRBJ2-2; V gene: TRBV2; clone size: .; CDR3 protein: CASRGLAGRGELFF; CDR3 DNA: TGTGCCAGCAGGGGACTAGCGGGACGCGGGGAGCTGTTTTTT
D gene: .; J gene: TRBJ2-1; V gene: TRBV7-9; clone size: .; CDR3 protein: CASSLAPNEQFF; CDR3 DNA: TGTGCCAGCAGCTTGGCACCCAATGAGCAGTTCTTC
D gene: .; J gene: TRBJ2-7; V gene: TRBV6-5; clone size: .; CDR3 protein: CASSEPRDREQYF; CDR3 DNA: TGTGCCAGCAGCGAGCCCAGGGACCGCGAGCAGTACTTC
D gene: .; J gene: TRBJ1-2; V gene: TRBV18; clone size: .; CDR3 protein: CASSPPSGFHGYTF; CDR3 DNA: TGTGCCAGCTCACCACCTTCAGGGTTCCATGGCTACACCTTC
D gene: TRBD2; J gene: TRBJ2-2; V gene: TRBV7-2; clone size: .; CDR3 protein: CASSHRTSGSPGELFF; CDR3 DNA: TGTGCCAGCAGCCACCGGACTAGCGGGAGCCCCGGGGAGCTGTTTTTT
D gene: .; J gene: TRBJ2-1; V gene: TRBV4-3; clone size: .; CDR3 protein: CASSQDQLRNEQFF; CDR3 DNA: TGCGCCAGCAGCCAAGATCAACTAAGGAATGAGCAGTTCTTC
D gene: .; J gene: TRBJ2-7; V gene: TRBV29-1; clone size: .; CDR3 protein: CSAGGQGSYEQYF; CDR3 DNA: TGCAGCGCAGGGGGGCAGGGCTCCTACGAGCAGTACTTC
D gene: TRBD1; J gene: TRBJ2-7; V gene: TRBV27; clone size: .; CDR3 protein: CASSIRGGRHFYEQYF; CDR3 DNA: TGTGCCAGCAGCATCCGAGGGGGCCGACATTTCTACGAGCAGTACTTC
D gene: .; J gene: TRBJ2-7; V gene: TRBV19; clone size: .; CDR3 protein: CASSMGHISYEQYF; CDR3 DNA: TGTGCCAGTAGTATGGGACACATCTCCTACGAGCAGTACTTC
D gene: .; J gene: TRBJ2-7; V gene: TRBV6-5; clone size: .; CDR3 protein: CASAWGEIYEQYF; CDR3 DNA: TGTGCCAGCGCATGGGGGGAGATCTACGAGCAGTACTTC